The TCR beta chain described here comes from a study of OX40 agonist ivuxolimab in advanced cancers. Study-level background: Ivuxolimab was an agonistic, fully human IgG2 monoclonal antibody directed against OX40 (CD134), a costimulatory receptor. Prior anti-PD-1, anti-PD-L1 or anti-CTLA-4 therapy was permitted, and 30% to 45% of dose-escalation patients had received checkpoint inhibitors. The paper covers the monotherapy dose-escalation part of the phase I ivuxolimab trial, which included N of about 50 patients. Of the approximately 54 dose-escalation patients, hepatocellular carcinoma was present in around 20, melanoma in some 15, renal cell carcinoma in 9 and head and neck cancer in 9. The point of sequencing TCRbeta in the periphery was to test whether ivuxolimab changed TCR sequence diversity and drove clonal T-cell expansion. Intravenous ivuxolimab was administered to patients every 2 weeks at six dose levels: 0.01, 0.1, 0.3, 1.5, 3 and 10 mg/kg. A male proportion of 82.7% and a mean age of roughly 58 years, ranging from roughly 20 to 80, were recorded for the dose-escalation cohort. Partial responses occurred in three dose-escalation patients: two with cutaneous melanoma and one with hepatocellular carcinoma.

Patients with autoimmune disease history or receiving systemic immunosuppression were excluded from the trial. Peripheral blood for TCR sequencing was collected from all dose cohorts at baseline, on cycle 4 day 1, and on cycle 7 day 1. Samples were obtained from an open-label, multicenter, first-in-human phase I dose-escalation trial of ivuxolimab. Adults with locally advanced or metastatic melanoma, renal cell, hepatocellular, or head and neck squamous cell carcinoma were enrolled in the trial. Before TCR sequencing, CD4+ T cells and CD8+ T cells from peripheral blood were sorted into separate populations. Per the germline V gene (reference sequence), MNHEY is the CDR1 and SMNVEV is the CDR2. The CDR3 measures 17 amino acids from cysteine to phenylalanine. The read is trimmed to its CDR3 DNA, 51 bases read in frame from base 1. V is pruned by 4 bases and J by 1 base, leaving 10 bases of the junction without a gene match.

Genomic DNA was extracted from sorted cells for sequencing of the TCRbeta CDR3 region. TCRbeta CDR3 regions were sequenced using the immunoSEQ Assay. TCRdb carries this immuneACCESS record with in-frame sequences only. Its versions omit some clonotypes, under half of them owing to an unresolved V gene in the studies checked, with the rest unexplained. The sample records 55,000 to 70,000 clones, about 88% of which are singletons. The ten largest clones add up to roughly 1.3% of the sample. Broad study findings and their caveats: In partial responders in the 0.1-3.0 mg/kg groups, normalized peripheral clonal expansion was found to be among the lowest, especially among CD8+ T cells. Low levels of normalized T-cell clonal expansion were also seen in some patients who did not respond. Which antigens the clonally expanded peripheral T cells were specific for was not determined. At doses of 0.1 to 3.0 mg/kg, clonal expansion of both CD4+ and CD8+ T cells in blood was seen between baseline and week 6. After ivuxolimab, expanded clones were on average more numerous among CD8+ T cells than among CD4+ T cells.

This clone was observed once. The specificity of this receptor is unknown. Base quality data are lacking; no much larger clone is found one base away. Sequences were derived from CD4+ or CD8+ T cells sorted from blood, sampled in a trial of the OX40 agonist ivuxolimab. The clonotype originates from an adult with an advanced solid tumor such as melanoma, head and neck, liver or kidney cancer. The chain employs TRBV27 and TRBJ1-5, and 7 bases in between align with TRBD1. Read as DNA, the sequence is TGTGCCAGCAGTTCGACTAGGGGGCCATGGAGCAATCAGCCCCAGCATTTT. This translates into CASSSTRGPWSNQPQHF.